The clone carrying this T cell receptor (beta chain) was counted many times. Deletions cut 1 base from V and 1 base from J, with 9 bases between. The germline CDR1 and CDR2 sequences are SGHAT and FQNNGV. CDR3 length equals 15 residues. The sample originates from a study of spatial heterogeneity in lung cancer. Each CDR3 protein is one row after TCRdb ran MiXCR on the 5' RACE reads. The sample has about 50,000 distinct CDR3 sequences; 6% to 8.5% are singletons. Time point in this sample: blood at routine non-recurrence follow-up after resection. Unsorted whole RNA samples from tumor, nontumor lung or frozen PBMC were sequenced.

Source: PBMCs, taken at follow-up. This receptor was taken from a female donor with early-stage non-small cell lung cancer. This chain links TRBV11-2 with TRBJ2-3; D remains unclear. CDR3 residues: CASSLGVRGTDTQYF. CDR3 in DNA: TGTGCCAGCAGCTTAGGTGTACGAGGCACAGATACGCAGTATTTT.